This T cell receptor (beta chain) was obtained from a study of radiotherapy plus CTLA-4 blockade in lung cancer. About the research overall: Objective responses were recorded in about 18% of patients, with disease control recorded in 25% to 35%.

Produced via immunoSEQ multiplex PCR; TCRdb's table is partial and in-frame only. The sample lists about 51,000 clones; approximately 80% were seen once. Regarding this clone: Its antigen is not known.

CDR1 is SGHRS and CDR2 is YFSETQ in the germline V gene. This CDR3 region has 18 residues. V shed 4 bases and J 0 bases; nucleotides not matched to a gene: 14. Each patient with chemo-refractory metastatic non-small-cell lung cancer was treated with focal radiation plus CTLA-4 blockade using ipilimumab. Whole-study findings and limits: TCR clones originating in tumors grew in number in blood after radiotherapy plus ipilimumab.

V is TRBV5-1 and J is TRBJ1-2; 8 nucleotides align to TRBD1. Specimen: peripheral blood, collected from a patient treated with radiotherapy plus ipilimumab. This receptor was identified in a human donor with non-small cell lung cancer whose response to radiotherapy plus ipilimumab could not be evaluated. CDR3 in DNA: TGCGCCAGCAGCCTGGGTGGACAGGGACCGTTAGCTAACTATGGCTACACCTTC. It specifies CASSLGGQGPLANYGYTF.